This entry describes one T cell receptor beta chain. Individuals drawn from about two dozen US areas were about 18 to 90 years old. Each recovered donor of Cohort 3 presented with two negative PCRs, clearance, or symptom resolution. The junction had 11 bases not matched to a gene; V was cut back by 4 bases and J by 4 bases. Germline V gene data show CDR1 as SGDLS and CDR2 as YYNGEE. The CDR3 length is 16 residues. Study processing details: Estimates of nucleated cell counts were drawn from the amplification of reference gene primers. Using immunoSEQ multiplex PCR, the repertoire was profiled, and TCRdb retains in-frame clones only, with some absent. For V, J and clone size, that table is used; D and trimming come from the DNA. The table has around 450,000 clones, about 90% seen once. This entry comes from a study of blood T cell repertoires in COVID-19.

J is TRBJ2-1 and V is TRBV9, with 7 nucleotides matching TRBD1. This TCR was recovered from a man aged 18 to 29 who had recovered from COVID-19. Material: PBMCs or T cells enriched from blood (not recorded which). CDR3 bases: TGTGCCAGCAGCCGAGGGGGCACAGGGAATTACAATGAGCAGTTCTTC. Encoded protein: CASSRGGTGNYNEQFF.